This TCR beta chain emerged from a study of Tregs in tolerant kidney transplant recipients. Study conclusions and caveats: Tregs expanded with activated donor B cells seemed most donor-specific. Biological reproducibility was not directly addressed in this study.

V gave up 1 base and J gave up 5 bases, with 17 bases separating them. CDR1 SGHVS and CDR2 FQNEAQ come from the germline V gene. The CDR3 is 16 amino acids. The table came from immunoSEQ multiplex PCR; TCRdb's copy has only in-frame clones and leaves some out. This table has tens of thousands of clones, more than 80% appearing once. Only one count was recorded for this clone. Its antigen is not known. Unstimulated Tregs (CD4+CD25+CD127-) and CD4+CD25- non-Tregs were sorted from PBMCs. An overnight rest at 37°C with about 220 IU/ml IL-2 preceded regulatory T cell sorting from thawed PBMCs. The source of this sequence is a human donor in good health. Sequencing used Tregs from blood. The V and J genes are TRBV7-8 and TRBJ1-2; maybe TRBD1 (6 bases). The CDR3 reads CASSLVGAGQSYGYTF. CDR3 bases: TGTGCCAGCAGCTTAGTCGGAGCGGGACAATCATATGGCTACACCTTC. The whole variable domain, remainder taken from reference TRBV7-8 and TRBJ1-2, is GAGVSQSPRYKVAKRGQDVALRCDPISGHVSLFWYQQALGQGPEFLTYFQNEAQLDKSGLPSDRFFAERPEGSVSTLKIQRTQQEDSAVYLCASSLVGAGQSYGYTFGSGTRLTVV.